The 28 T cell receptor beta chains presented below share a single source sample, sequenced in a study of blood T cell repertoires in COVID-19. The data were produced by immunoSEQ multiplex PCR, yet TCRdb's version contains in-frame clones alone and is incomplete. Among fewer than 250,000 clones listed, around four fifths were seen once. The sample taken for sequencing was peripheral blood. The source of these receptors is a woman aged 60-75 years with active or convalescent COVID-19.

The V gene is TRBV18, the J gene TRBJ1-1; no reliable D call. The V end was cut by 4 bases, the J end by 4 bases, with 10 bases between. The CDR3 has 13 residues. Germline values: CDR1 KGHSH, CDR2 LQKENI. CDR3 region: CASSLSEGTEAFF. The CDR3, as DNA: TGTGCCAGCTCACTTTCCGAGGGCACTGAAGCTTTCTTT.

V usage is TRBV5-6 and J usage is TRBJ1-1, with 7 bases matching TRBD1. The germline V gene encodes CDR1 SGHDT and CDR2 YYEEEE. The CDR3 has 15 residues. J was trimmed by 1 base and V by 4 bases; bases with no gene match: 7. The CDR3 DNA reads TGTGCCAGCAGCCCAGGACAGGCTACGAACACTGAAGCTTTCTTT. Translating gives CASSPGQATNTEAFF.

V gene TRBV3-1 (or the pseudogene TRBV3-2) combines with J gene TRBJ2-4, with 7 bases lining up with TRBD2. V was clipped by 4 bases and J by 0 bases; unmatched bases: 3. This CDR3 contains 15 residues. Germline-derived CDR1 and CDR2 are LGHDT and YNNKEL (reference sequence). The CDR3 spells CASSLAGVAKNIQYF. The CDR3 DNA follows: TGTGCCAGCAGCCTAGCGGGCGTAGCCAAAAACATTCAGTACTTC.

This sequence joins TRBV7-9 and TRBJ2-1; 7 nucleotides line up with TRBD2. The length of the CDR3 is 14 residues. The germline gives CDR1 SEHNR, CDR2 FQNEAQ (reference sequence). V was clipped by 5 bases and J by 5 bases; unmatched bases: 6. The CDR3 loop is CASSRVGGNNEQFF. CDR3 bases: TGTGCCAGCAGCCGCGTGGGGGGGAACAATGAGCAGTTCTTC.

This clone came up once. The rearrangement links TRBV29-1 to TRBJ1-1; weak D call: TRBD1 (6 bases). In germline, CDR1 is SQVTM, CDR2 ANQGSEA. The CDR3 sequence is 14 residues long. Trimming cost V 4 bases and J 1 base, with 13 bases left between them. The CDR3 DNA sequence: TGCAGCGTTGGCATGGGACACCAGAACACTGAAGCTTTCTTT. Translating it yields CSVGMGHQNTEAFF.

V is TRBV10-3 and J is TRBJ1-2, with 11 positions matching TRBD1. Germline V gene sequence: CDR1 ENHRY, CDR2 SYGVKD. The CDR3 covers 18 residues. V lost 6 bases and J lost 3; bases outside the gene matches: 15. The CDR3, as DNA: TGTGCCATCAGACCCGGGACAGCCGGGACAGGGGGTGACTATGGCTACACCTTC. Translated: CAIRPGTAGTGGDYGYTF.

The V call is TRBV4-1, the J call TRBJ2-3, with TRBD2 matching 12 bases. The CDR3 is made up of 20 amino acids. CDR1 and CDR2 from the germline V gene are MGHRA and YSYEKL. V gave up 3 bases and J gave up 4 bases; unmatched junction bases: 17. CDR3 region: CASSQTLLAGGPRVPDTQYF. The CDR3, as DNA: TGCGCCAGCAGCCAGACACTCCTAGCGGGAGGGCCCCGCGTTCCAGATACGCAGTATTTT.

CDR3 coding DNA: TGTGCCAGCAGTTTAGCCCCTAAGGGGCTGGGAAACACCATATATTTT. As protein: CASSLAPKGLGNTIYF. The chain couples TRBV28 to TRBJ1-3; D might be TRBD1 (5 bases). Germline CDR1 MDHEN, CDR2 SYDVKM. The CDR3 runs 16 residues. V shed 2 bases and J shed 4 bases, with 15 bases lying between them.

This chain uses TRBV6-5 with TRBJ1-1, with 10 positions matching TRBD1. Per the germline V gene, CDR1 is MNHEY and CDR2 is SVGAGI. CDR3 length equals 15 residues. The ends lost 2 bases at V and 5 bases at J; junction bases unmatched: 5. The CDR3 nucleotides read TGTGCCAGCAGTTACCCGACAGGGGGCCGAACTGAAGCTTTCTTT. This translates into CASSYPTGGRTEAFF.

The V call is TRBV11-3, the J call TRBJ2-3; no clear D. Germline V gene sequence: CDR1 SGHNT, CDR2 YENEEA. Trimming shortened V by 1 base and J by 3 bases, and 14 bases separated the two germline ends. The CDR3 runs 16 residues. The CDR3 protein is CASSLGTVLLTDTQYF. The CDR3 bases are TGTGCCAGCAGCTTAGGTACAGTTCTTCTGACAGATACGCAGTATTTT.

The CDR3 DNA reads as TGTGCCAGTAGACCCCGCCAAGACTTTTGGAACACCATATATTTT. As protein: CASRPRQDFWNTIYF. The chain is built from TRBV19 and TRBJ1-3, with unresolved D. Trimming took 6 bases from V and 7 from J, leaving 19 bases between them. This CDR3 has 15 amino acids. Germline V CDR1 and CDR2: LNHDA, SQIVND (reference sequence).

The chain is built from TRBV11-3 and TRBJ1-6; no reliable D call. This CDR3 contains 16 residues. Germline assignment: CDR1 SGHNT and CDR2 YENEEA. V lost 5 bases, J lost 9 bases, and 20 bases lay in between. The CDR3 is CASSPNGPGVFSPLHF. The CDR3 DNA reads TGTGCCAGCAGCCCTAACGGCCCCGGGGTATTTTCACCCCTCCACTTT.

This rearrangement joins TRBV19 to TRBJ2-1, with D unclear. Trimming took 4 bases from V and 5 from J, leaving 6 bases between them. CDR1 is LNHDA and CDR2 is SQIVND in the germline V gene (reference sequence). CDR3 length: 12 amino acids. The CDR3 sequence: CASSKPDNEQFF. CDR3 nucleotides: TGTGCCAGTAGTAAACCGGACAATGAGCAGTTCTTC.

The rearrangement uses TRBV9 and TRBJ2-1; TRBD2 aligns across 8 bases. The CDR3 extends over 16 amino acids. The germline CDR1 and CDR2 sequences are SGDLS and YYNGEE. V was clipped by 2 bases and J by 6 bases; unmatched bases: 10. The chain's CDR3 is CASSVPAGEWVNEQFF. In nucleotides, the CDR3 is TGTGCCAGCAGCGTCCCAGCGGGGGAGTGGGTCAATGAGCAGTTCTTC.

V and J are TRBV27 and TRBJ2-1, with 8 bases that match TRBD1. With 2 bases clipped from V and 3 bases from J, the junction kept 3 bases outside the gene matches. The CDR3 extends over 15 amino acids. The germline V gene has CDR1 MNHEY and CDR2 SMNVEV (reference sequence). CDR3 protein: CASSLGGQVYNEQFF. The CDR3 DNA reads TGTGCCAGCAGTTTAGGGGGACAGGTCTACAATGAGCAGTTCTTC.

This sequence joins TRBV29-1 and TRBJ2-3; TRBD2 matches at 7 bases. This CDR3 comprises 16 residues. Losses at the gene ends were 1 base for V and 0 bases for J; bases not matched to a gene: 7. Looked up from germline, CDR1 is SQVTM and CDR2 is ANQGSEA. CDR3 sequence reads: CSVEASGRSSTDTQYF. The CDR3 DNA sequence: TGCAGCGTTGAAGCTAGCGGTCGGTCTAGCACAGATACGCAGTATTTT.

The gene calls are TRBV10-2 and TRBJ2-3; unclear D gene. The CDR3 extends over 13 amino acids. Germline V gene sequence: CDR1 WSHSY, CDR2 SAAADI. The germline V and J ends were trimmed by 6 bases and 0 bases, with 7 bases remaining between them. The CDR3 sequence: CASRETSTDTQYF. The CDR3 DNA sequence: TGCGCCAGCAGGGAGACTAGCACAGATACGCAGTATTTT.

On this clone: At the DNA level, this CDR3 is encoded by other sequences in the same sample as well. The chain employs TRBV5-4 and TRBJ2-1, with 13 bases that match TRBD2. There are 15 residues in the CDR3. The J segment lost 8 bases and the V segment lost 4 bases, leaving 6 bases of the junction unmatched. Looked up from germline, CDR1 is SGHNT and CDR2 is YYREEE (reference sequence). The CDR3 spells CASSPWTSGSDEQFF. The CDR3 nucleotides read TGTGCCAGCAGCCCGTGGACTAGCGGGAGCGATGAGCAGTTCTTC.

The chain combines TRBV7-9 with TRBJ2-1, with 8 bases lining up with TRBD2. The trim removed 6 bases at V and 8 bases at J, leaving 9 bases unmatched. The CDR3 has 14 amino acids. Germline-derived CDR1 and CDR2 are SEHNR and FQNEAQ (reference sequence). CDR3 nucleotide sequence: TGTGCCAGCAGAGCTCCGGGACTAGACGATGAGCAGTTCTTC. It specifies CASRAPGLDDEQFF.

The chain couples TRBV10-3 to TRBJ2-7; 7 bases agree with TRBD2. Germline lookup yields CDR1 ENHRY and CDR2 SYGVKD. The CDR3 contains 15 residues. With V trimmed by 3 bases and J by 3 bases, 8 bases remained unmatched. Here the CDR3 reads CAISDPSTSSYEQYV. In DNA form, the CDR3 reads TGTGCCATCAGTGATCCGTCGACTAGCAGCTACGAGCAGTACGTC.

The rearrangement uses TRBV18 and TRBJ2-1; TRBD2 might be the D (5 bases). The V gene lost 3 bases and the J gene lost 9 bases, with 21 bases spanning the gap. Germline-derived CDR1 and CDR2 are KGHSH and LQKENI. CDR3 length: 16 amino acids. DNA for the CDR3: TGTGCCAGCTCACCGGCGAGGTTAGGCAGCGAGGGTGAGCAGTTCTTC. Protein product: CASSPARLGSEGEQFF.

V and J are TRBV6-5 and TRBJ1-6; no firm D call. Per germline, CDR1 MNHEY and CDR2 SVGAGI. The CDR3 is 12 amino acids. Trimming shortened V by 6 bases and J by 7 bases, and 7 bases separated the two germline ends. The CDR3 spells CASSHRNSPLHF. In DNA, the CDR3 is TGTGCCAGCAGCCATCGGAATTCACCCCTCCACTTT.

The V gene is TRBV6-5, the J gene TRBJ2-1; D may be TRBD1 (5 bases). The length of the CDR3 is 12 residues. Germline-derived CDR1 and CDR2 are MNHEY and SVGAGI. Trimming pared 6 bases from V and 2 bases from J, leaving 5 bases between. The CDR3 nucleotides are TGTGCCAGCAGCAGGGCCTACAATGAGCAGTTCTTC. Translation gives CASSRAYNEQFF.

The CDR3: CASARGADYNEQFF. In nucleotides, the CDR3 is TGTGCCAGTGCGCGGGGGGCCGACTACAATGAGCAGTTCTTC. V and J are TRBV19 and TRBJ2-1; TRBD2 agrees at 8 bases. CDR1 and CDR2 (germline): LNHDA, SQIVND (reference sequence). Germline trimming cut 8 bases from V and 3 bases from J; bases unmatched to any gene: 6. There are 14 residues in the CDR3. The full variable domain, its missing parts supplied by reference TRBV19 and TRBJ2-1, is DGGITQSPKYLFRKEGQNVTLSCEQNLNHDAMYWYRQDPGQGLRLIYYSQIVNDFQKGDIAEGYSVSREKKESFPLTVTSAQKNPTAFYLCASARGADYNEQFFGPGTRLTVL.

This clone was seen a few times. The rearrangement uses TRBV10-3 and TRBJ2-5; 9 nucleotides agree with TRBD1. The CDR3 length is 16 residues. CDR1 is ENHRY and CDR2 is SYGVKD in the germline V gene. J was trimmed by 2 bases and V by 10 bases; bases with no gene match: 14. The CDR3 DNA follows: TGTGCCACCGAGGACAGGGGCAAGCCTCGTCAAGAGACCCAGTACTTC. Protein product: CATEDRGKPRQETQYF.

The gene calls are TRBV4-1 and TRBJ2-7; D possibly corresponds to TRBD1 (6 bases). Germline assignment: CDR1 MGHRA and CDR2 YSYEKL. V lost 4 bases and J lost 3, with 10 bases in between. This CDR3 spans 13 amino acids. CDR3 sequence (DNA): TGCGCCAGCAGCCTCATACAGGGCTACGAGCAGTACGTC. Translating it yields CASSLIQGYEQYV.

The CDR3 DNA follows: TGTGCCAGCAGCTTAGGACTAGCGGGGGCGCAGGAGACCCAGTACTTC. Translating it yields CASSLGLAGAQETQYF. This chain joins TRBV7-2 and TRBJ2-5, with 12 bases aligning to TRBD2. Germline CDR1 SGHTA, CDR2 FQGNSA. There are 16 residues in the CDR3. Trimming took 1 base from V and 5 from J; bases not matched to a gene: 5.

This chain links TRBV5-4 with TRBJ2-3, with 9 bases identical to TRBD2. Trimming removed 0 bases from V and 2 bases from J; junction bases left unmatched: 10. Germline V CDR1 and CDR2: SGHNT, YYREEE (reference sequence). The length of the CDR3 is 18 residues. The CDR3 nucleotides are TGTGCCAGCAGCTTGGGGGGAGCGGGGGGCCGGGACACAGATACGCAGTATTTT. As protein: CASSLGGAGGRDTDTQYF.